The TCR beta chain under discussion was sequenced for a study of CD8 T cells in ankylosing spondylitis. Study results and limitations: A TCR beta motif of fewer than ten highly homologous variants seemed to mark ankylosing spondylitis blood. Disease-associated clonotypes exhibited CD8+ identity and were relatively infrequent in peripheral blood. Reported data indicate significant enrichment of disease-linked clones within matched ankylosing spondylitis synovial fluid.

With molecular barcodes, quantitative 5'-RACE was used to make the TCR beta libraries. TCRdb re-called the 5' RACE reads with MiXCR, one entry per CDR3 protein. The sample yields about 510,000 distinct CDR3 sequences, about 5.7% seen once. CDR3 size: 15 residues. V dropped 1 base and J dropped 5 bases, with 13 bases sitting between them. Germline CDR1 reads LGHNA; CDR2 reads YSLEER. The sample holds many counts of this clonotype. Its antigen is unknown. The chain has TRBV4-3 and TRBJ2-3; TRBD1 is a possible D gene (5 bases). Input material: blood, either unsorted or a sorted T cell fraction (not recorded which). This TCR was recovered from a male donor with ankylosing spondylitis. The CDR3 sequence: CASSQGQGSGDTQYF. The CDR3 DNA follows: TGCGCCAGCAGCCAAGGGCAGGGATCGGGAGATACGCAGTATTTT.